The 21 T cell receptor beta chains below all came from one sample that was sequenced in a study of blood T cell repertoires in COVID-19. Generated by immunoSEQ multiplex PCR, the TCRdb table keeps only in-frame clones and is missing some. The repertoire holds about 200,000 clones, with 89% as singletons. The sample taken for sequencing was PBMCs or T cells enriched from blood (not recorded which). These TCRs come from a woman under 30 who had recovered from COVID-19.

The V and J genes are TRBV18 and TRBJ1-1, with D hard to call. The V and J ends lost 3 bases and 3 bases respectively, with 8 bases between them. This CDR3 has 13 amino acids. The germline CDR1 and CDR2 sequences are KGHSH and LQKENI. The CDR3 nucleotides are TGTGCCAGCTCACCGTCCGGGGACACTGAAGCTTTCTTT. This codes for CASSPSGDTEAFF.

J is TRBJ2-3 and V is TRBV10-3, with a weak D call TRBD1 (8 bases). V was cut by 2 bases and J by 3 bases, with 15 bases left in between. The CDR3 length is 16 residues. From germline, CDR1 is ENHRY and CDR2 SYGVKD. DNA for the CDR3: TGTGCCATCAGTGAGGGCTACAGGGGGGGAACAGATACGCAGTATTTT. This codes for CAISEGYRGGTDTQYF.

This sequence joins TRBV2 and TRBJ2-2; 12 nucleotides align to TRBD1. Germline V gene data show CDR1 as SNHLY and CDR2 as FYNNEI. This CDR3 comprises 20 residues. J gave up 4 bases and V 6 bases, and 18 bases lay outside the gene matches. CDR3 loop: CASRAGTGGVGWGLTGELFF. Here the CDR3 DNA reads TGTGCCAGCAGAGCCGGGACAGGGGGCGTCGGCTGGGGTCTCACCGGGGAGCTGTTTTTT.

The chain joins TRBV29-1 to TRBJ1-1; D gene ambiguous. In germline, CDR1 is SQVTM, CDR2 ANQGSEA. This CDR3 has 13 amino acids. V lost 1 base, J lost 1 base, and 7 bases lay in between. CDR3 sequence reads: CSVEGGRNTEAFF. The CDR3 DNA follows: TGCAGCGTTGAAGGCGGCCGGAACACTGAAGCTTTCTTT. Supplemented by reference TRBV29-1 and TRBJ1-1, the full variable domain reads SAVISQKPSRDICQRGTSLTIQCQVDSQVTMMFWYRQQPGQSLTLIATANQGSEATYESGFVIDKFPISRPNLTFSTLTVSNMSPEDSSIYLCSVEGGRNTEAFFGQGTRLTVV.

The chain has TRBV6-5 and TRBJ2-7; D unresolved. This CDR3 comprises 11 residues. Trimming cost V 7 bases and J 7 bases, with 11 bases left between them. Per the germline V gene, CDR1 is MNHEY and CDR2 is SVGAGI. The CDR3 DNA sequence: TGTGCCAGCACCCAAGCCGGTGAGCAGTACTTC. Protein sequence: CASTQAGEQYF.

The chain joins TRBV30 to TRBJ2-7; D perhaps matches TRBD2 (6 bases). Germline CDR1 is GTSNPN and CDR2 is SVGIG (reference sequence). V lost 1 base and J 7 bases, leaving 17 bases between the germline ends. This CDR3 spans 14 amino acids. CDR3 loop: CAWSDGQGGEEQYF. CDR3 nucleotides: TGTGCCTGGAGTGACGGCCAGGGAGGAGAGGAGCAGTACTTC.

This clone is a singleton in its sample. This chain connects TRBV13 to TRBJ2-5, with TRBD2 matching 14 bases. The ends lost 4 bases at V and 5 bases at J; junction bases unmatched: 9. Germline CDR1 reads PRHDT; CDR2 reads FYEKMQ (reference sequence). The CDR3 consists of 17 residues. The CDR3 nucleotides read TGTGCCAGCAGCTCACCGGGACTAGCGGGGGTAGGGGAGACCCAGTACTTC. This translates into CASSSPGLAGVGETQYF. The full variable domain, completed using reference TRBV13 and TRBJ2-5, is AAGVIQSPRHLIKEKRETATLKCYPIPRHDTVYWYQQGPGQDPQFLISFYEKMQSDKGSIPDRFSAQQFSDYHSELNMSSLELGDSALYFCASSSPGLAGVGETQYFGPGTRLLVL.

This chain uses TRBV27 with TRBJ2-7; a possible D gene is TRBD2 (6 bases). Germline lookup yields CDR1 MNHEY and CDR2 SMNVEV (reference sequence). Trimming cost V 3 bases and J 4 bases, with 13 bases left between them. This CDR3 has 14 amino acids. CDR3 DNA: TGTGCCAGCAGTTTCGGGGGTTTGGGGTACGAGCAGTACTTC. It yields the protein CASSFGGLGYEQYF.

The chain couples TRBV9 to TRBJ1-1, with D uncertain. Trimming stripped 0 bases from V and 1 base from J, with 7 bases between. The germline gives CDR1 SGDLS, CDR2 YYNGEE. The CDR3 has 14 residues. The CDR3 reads CASSVDRQNTEAFF. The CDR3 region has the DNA TGTGCCAGCAGCGTAGACCGACAGAACACTGAAGCTTTCTTT.

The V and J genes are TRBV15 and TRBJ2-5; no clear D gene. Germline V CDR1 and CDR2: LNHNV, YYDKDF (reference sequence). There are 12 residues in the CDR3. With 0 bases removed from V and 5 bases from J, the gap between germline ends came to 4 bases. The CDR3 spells CATSRDLETQYF. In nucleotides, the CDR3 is TGTGCCACCAGCAGAGATCTCGAGACCCAGTACTTC.

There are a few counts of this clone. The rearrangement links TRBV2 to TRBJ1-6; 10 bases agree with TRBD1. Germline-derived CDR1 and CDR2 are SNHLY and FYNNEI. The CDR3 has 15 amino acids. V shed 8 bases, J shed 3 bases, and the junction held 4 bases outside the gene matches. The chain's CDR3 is CASLTGGSYNSPLHF. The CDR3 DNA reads TGTGCCAGCCTGACAGGGGGCAGCTATAATTCACCCCTCCACTTT.

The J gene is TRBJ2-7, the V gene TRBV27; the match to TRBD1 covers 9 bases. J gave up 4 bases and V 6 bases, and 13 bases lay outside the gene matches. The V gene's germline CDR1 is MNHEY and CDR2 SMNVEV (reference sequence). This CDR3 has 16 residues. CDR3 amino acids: CASSGMLTGGGYEQYF. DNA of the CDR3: TGTGCCAGCAGCGGAATGCTAACAGGGGGCGGATACGAGCAGTACTTC.

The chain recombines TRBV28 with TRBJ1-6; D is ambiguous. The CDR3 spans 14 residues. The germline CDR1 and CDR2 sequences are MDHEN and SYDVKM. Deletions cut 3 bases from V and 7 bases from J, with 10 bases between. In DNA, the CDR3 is TGTGCCAGCAGTTTTCTCCTCCCGAATTCACCCCTCCACTTT. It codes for CASSFLLPNSPLHF. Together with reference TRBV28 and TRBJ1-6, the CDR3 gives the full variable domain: DVKVTQSSRYLVKRTGEKVFLECVQDMDHENMFWYRQDPGLGLRLIYFSYDVKMKEKGDIPEGYSVSREKKERFSLILESASTNQTSMYLCASSFLLPNSPLHFGNGTRLTVT.

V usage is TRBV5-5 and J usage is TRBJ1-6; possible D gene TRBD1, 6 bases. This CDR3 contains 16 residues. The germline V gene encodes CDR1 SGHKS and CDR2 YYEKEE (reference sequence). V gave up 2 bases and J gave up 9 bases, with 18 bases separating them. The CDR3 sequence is CASSLDVGIRGSPLHF. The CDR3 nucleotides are TGTGCCAGCAGCTTAGACGTCGGCATCAGGGGTTCACCCCTCCACTTT. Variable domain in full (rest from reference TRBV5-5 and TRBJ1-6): DAGVTQSPTHLIKTRGQQVTLRCSPISGHKSVSWYQQVLGQGPQFIFQYYEKEERGRGNFPDRFSARQFPNYSSELNVNALLLGDSALYLCASSLDVGIRGSPLHFGNGTRLTVT.

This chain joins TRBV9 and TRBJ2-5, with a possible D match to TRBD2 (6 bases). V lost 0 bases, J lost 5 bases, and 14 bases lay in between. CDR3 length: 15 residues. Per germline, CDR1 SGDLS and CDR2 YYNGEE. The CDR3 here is CASSVAGGSRETQYF. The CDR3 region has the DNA TGTGCCAGCAGCGTAGCTGGGGGGTCAAGGGAGACCCAGTACTTC.

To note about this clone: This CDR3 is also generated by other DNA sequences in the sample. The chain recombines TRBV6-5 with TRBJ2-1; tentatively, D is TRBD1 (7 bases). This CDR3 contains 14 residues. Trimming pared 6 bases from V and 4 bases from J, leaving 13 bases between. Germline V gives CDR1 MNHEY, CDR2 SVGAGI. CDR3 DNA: TGTGCCAGCAGAAGACAGGGAGGTTACAATGAGCAGTTCTTC. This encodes CASRRQGGYNEQFF.

The chain's CDR3 is CASSLSRGQGYTF. DNA of the CDR3: TGTGCCAGCAGTTTAAGCAGGGGGCAGGGCTACACCTTC. The V gene is TRBV27, the J gene TRBJ1-2, with TRBD1 identical over 8 bases. The germline V gene has CDR1 MNHEY and CDR2 SMNVEV (reference sequence). This CDR3 has 13 residues. V trimming: 2 bases; J trimming: 8 bases; junction bases outside the gene matches: 4.

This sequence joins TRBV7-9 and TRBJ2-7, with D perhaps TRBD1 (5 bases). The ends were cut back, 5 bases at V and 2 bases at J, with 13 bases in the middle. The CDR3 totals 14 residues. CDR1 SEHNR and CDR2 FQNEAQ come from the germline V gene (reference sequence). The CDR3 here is CASSPRTSPYEQYF. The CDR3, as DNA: TGTGCCAGCAGCCCGAGGACATCCCCCTACGAGCAGTACTTC.

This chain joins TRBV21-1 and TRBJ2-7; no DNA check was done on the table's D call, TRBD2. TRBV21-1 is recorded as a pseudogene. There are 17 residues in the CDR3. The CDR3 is CASSKEKLAGGPHEQYF. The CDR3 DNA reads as TGTGCCAGCAGCAAAGAGAAACTAGCGGGGGGCCCCCACGAGCAGTACTTC.

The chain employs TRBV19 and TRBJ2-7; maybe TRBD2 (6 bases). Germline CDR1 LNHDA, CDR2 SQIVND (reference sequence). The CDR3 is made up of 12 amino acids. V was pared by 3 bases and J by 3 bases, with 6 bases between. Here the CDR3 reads CASSMGGYEQYF. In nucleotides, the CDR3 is TGTGCCAGTAGTATGGGGGGCTACGAGCAGTACTTC.

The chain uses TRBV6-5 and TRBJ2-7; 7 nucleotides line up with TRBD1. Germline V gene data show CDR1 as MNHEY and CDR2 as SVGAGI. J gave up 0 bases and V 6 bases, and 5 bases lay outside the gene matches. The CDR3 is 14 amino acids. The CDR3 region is CASRQTGVSYEQYF. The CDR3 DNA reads TGTGCCAGCAGACAAACAGGGGTCTCCTACGAGCAGTACTTC.